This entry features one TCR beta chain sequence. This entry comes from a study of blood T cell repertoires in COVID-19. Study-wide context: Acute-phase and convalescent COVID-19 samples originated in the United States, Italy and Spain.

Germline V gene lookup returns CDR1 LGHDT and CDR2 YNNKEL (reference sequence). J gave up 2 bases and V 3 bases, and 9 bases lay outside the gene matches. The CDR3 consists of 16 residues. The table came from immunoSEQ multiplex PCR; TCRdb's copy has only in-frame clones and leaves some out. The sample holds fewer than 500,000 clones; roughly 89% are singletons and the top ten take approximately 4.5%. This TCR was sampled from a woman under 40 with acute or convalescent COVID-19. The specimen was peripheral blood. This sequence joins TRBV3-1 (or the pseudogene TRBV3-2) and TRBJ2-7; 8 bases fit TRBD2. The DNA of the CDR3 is TGTGCCAGCAGCCACCAATACGGGGGGGGAGCCTACGAGCAGTACTTC. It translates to CASSHQYGGGAYEQYF.